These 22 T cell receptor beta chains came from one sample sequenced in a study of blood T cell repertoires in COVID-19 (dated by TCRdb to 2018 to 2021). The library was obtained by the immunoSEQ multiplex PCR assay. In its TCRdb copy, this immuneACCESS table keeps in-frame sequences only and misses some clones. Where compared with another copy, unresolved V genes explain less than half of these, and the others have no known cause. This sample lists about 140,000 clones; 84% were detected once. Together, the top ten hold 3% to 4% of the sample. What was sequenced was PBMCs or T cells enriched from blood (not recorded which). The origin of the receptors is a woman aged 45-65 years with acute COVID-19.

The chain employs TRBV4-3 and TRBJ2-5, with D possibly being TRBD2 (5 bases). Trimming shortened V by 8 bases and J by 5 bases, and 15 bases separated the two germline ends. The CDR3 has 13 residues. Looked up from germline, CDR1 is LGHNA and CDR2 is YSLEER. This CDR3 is CASGPRDGETQYF. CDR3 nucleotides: TGCGCCAGCGGCCCTCGGGATGGGGAGACCCAGTACTTC.

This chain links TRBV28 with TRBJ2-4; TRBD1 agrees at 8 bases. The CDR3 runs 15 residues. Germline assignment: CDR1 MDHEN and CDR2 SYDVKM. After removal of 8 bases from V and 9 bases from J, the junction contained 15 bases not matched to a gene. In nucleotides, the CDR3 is TGTGCCAGCTATCCGGGACAGGAAGGTCGGACCATTCAGTACTTC. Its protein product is CASYPGQEGRTIQYF.

The CDR3 spells CASSPGWGGFDGYTF. The CDR3 nucleotides are TGTGCCAGCAGCCCAGGATGGGGAGGATTTGATGGCTACACCTTC. The chain uses TRBV11-2 and TRBJ1-2; D remains unclear. The CDR3 has 15 residues. V was shortened by 5 bases and J by 6 bases, with 19 bases between the two germline ends. Germline V gene sequence: CDR1 SGHAT, CDR2 FQNNGV.

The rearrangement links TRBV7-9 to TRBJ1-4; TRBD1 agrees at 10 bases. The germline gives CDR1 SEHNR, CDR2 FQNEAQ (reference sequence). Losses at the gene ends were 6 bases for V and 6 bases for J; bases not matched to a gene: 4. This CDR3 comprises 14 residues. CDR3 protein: CASSSGTGDEKLFF. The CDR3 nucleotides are TGTGCCAGCAGTTCCGGGACAGGGGATGAAAAACTGTTTTTT.

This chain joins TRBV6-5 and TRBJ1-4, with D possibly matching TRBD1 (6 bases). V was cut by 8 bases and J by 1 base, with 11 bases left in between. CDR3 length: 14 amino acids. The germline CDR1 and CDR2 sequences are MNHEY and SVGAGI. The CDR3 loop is CASRLGGTNEKLFF. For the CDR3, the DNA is TGTGCCAGCCGTCTAGGGGGAACTAATGAAAAACTGTTTTTT.

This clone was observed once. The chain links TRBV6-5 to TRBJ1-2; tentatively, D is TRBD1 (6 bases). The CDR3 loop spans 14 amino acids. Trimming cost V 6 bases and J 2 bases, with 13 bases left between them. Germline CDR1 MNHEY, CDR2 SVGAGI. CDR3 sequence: CASRRPQGNYGYTF. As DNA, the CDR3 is TGTGCCAGCAGGCGTCCTCAGGGGAACTATGGCTACACCTTC.

CDR3 in amino acids: CASSTGLAGPQETQYF. For the CDR3, the DNA is TGTGCCAGCAGCACGGGACTAGCGGGACCCCAAGAGACCCAGTACTTC. The chain uses TRBV7-2 and TRBJ2-5; the match to TRBD2 covers 13 bases. The J segment lost 1 base and the V segment lost 5 bases, leaving 4 bases of the junction unmatched. Germline assignment: CDR1 SGHTA and CDR2 FQGNSA. The CDR3 spans 16 residues.

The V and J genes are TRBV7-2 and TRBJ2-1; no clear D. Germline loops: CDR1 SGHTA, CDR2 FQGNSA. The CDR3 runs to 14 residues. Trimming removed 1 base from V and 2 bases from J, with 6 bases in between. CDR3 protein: CASSLDPAYNEQFF. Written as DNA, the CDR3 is TGTGCCAGCAGCTTAGACCCGGCCTACAATGAGCAGTTCTTC.

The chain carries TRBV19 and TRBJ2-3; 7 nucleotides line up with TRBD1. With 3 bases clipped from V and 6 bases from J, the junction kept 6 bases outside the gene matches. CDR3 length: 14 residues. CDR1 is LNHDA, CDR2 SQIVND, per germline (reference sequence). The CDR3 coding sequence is TGTGCCAGTAGTATCCGACCGGACAGGGATACGCAGTATTTT. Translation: CASSIRPDRDTQYF.

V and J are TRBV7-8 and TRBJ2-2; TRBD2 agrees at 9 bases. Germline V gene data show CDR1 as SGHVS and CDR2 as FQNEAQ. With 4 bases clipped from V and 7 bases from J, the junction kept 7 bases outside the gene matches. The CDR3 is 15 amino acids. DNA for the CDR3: TGTGCCAGCAGCTCAGCGGGAGGAGACCTCGGGGAGCTGTTTTTT. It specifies CASSSAGGDLGELFF.

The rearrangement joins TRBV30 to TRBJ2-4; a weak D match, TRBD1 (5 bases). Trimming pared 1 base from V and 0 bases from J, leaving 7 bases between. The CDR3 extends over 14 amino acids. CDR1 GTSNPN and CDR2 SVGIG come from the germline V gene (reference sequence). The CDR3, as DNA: TGTGCCTGGAGTGCAGGGCTAGCCAAAAACATTCAGTACTTC. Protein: CAWSAGLAKNIQYF.

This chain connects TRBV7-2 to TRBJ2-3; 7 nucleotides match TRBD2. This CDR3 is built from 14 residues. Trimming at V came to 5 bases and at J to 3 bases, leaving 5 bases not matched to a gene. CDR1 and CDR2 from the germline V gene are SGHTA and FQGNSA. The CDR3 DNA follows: TGTGCCAGCAGCCCTGGTAGCGGGACAGATACGCAGTATTTT. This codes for CASSPGSGTDTQYF.

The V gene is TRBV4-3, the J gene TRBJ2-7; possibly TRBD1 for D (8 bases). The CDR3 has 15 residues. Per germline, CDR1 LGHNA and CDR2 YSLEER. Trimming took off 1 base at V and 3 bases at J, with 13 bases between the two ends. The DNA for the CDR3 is TGCGCCAGCAGCCAAGGCACAGGGGGGGGCTACGAGCAGTACTTC. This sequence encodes CASSQGTGGGYEQYF.

This chain's CDR3 is CASSSFLRGTGELFF. As DNA, the CDR3 is TGTGCCAGCAGCTCGTTCCTTCGAGGGACCGGGGAGCTGTTTTTT. The chain combines TRBV5-6 with TRBJ2-2; tentatively, D is TRBD2 (5 bases). V was clipped by 3 bases and J by 5 bases, with 14 bases between them. Germline lookup yields CDR1 SGHDT and CDR2 YYEEEE. The CDR3 totals 15 residues.

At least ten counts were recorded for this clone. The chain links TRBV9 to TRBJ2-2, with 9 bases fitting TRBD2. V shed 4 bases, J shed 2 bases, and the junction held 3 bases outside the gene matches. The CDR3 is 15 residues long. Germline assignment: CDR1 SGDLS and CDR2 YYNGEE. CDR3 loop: CASSSTSGNTGELFF. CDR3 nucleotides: TGTGCCAGCAGCTCGACTAGCGGAAACACCGGGGAGCTGTTTTTT.

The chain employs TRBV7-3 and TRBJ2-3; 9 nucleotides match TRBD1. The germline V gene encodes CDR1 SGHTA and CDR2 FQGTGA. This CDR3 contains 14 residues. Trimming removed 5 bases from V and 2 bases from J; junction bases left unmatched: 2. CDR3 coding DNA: TGTGCCAGCAGCCTACAGGGGGCCACAGATACGCAGTATTTT. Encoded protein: CASSLQGATDTQYF.

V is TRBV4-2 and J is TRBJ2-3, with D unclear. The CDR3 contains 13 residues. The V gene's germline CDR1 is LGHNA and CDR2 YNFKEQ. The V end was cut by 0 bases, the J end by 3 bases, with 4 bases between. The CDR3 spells CASSQDPTDTQYF. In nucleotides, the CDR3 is TGTGCCAGCAGCCAAGACCCGACAGATACGCAGTATTTT.

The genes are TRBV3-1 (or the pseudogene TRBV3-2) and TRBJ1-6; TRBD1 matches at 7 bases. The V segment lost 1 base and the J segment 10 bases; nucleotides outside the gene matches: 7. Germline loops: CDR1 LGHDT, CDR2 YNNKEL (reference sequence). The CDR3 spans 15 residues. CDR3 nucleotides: TGTGCCAGCAGCCAAGGCTCAGACAGGGACTCACCCCTCCACTTT. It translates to CASSQGSDRDSPLHF.

The chain's CDR3 is CASSPWREETQYF. The CDR3 coding sequence is TGTGCCAGCAGTCCCTGGAGGGAAGAGACCCAGTACTTC. The chain joins TRBV6-5 to TRBJ2-5; D possibly corresponds to TRBD2 (6 bases). The CDR3 contains 13 residues. Germline CDR1 MNHEY, CDR2 SVGAGI. With 5 bases removed from V and 3 bases from J, the gap between germline ends came to 10 bases.

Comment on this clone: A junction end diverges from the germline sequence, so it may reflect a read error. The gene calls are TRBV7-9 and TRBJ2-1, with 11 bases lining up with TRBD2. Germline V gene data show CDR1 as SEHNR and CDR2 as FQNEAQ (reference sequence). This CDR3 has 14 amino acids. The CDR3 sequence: CASRLAGGFGEQFF. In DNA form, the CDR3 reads TGTGCCAGCAGATTAGCGGGAGGGTTCGGTGAGCAGTTCTTC.

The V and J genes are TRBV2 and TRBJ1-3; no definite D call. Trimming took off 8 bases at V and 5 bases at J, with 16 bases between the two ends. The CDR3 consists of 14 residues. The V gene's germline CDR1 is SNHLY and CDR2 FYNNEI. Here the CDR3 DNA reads TGTGCCAGCGGAGGCAGCGGAACGAGAAACACCATATATTTT. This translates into CASGGSGTRNTIYF.

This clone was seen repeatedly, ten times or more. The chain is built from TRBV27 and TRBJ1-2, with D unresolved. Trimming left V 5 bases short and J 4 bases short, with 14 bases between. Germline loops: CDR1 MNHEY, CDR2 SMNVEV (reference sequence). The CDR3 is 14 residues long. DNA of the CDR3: TGTGCCAGCAGTGGGAGCCCAGCCGGCTATGGCTACACCTTC. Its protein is CASSGSPAGYGYTF.